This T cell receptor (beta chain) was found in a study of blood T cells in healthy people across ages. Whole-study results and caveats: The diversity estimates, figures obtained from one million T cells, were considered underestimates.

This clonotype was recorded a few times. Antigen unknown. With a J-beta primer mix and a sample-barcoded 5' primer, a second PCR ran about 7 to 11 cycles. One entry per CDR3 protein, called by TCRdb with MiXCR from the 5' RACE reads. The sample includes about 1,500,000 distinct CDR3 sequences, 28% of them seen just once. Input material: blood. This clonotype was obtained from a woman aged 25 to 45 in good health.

The DNA for the CDR3 is TGTGCCAGCAGCTTAAATGCAGGGGGCGTCAACTATGGCTACACCTTC. It specifies CASSLNAGGVNYGYTF. The V and J genes are TRBV7-2 and TRBJ1-2; TRBD1 aligns across 8 bases. J gave up 2 bases and V 2 bases, and 7 bases lay outside the gene matches. Germline V lookup: CDR1 SGHTA, CDR2 FQGNSA. The CDR3 length is 16 residues.